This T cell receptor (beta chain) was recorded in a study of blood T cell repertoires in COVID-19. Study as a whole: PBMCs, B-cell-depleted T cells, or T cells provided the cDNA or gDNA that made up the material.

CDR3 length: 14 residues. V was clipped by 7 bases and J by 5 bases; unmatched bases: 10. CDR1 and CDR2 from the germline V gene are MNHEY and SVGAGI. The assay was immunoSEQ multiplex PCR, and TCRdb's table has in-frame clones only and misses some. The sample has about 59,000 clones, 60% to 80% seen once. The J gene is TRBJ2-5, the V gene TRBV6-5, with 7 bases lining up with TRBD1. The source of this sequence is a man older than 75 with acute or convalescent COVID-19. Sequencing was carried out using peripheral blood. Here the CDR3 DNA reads TGTGCCAGCAATAGGGACAGATACGGGGAGACCCAGTACTTC. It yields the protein CASNRDRYGETQYF.